This is a list of T cell receptor beta chains from one sample in a study of blood T cell repertoires in COVID-19. Here immunoSEQ multiplex PCR was the method, and the copy in TCRdb shows in-frame clones only, minus some. Here the sample spans 190,000 or so clones, roughly 85% being singletons. Sequenced sample: PBMCs or T cells enriched from blood (not recorded which). The receptors derive from a man aged 35-49 years who had recovered from COVID-19. CDR3s include the opening cysteine and the closing phenylalanine or tryptophan. A D gene is named only where the DNA matches it firmly. The size field is filled for only some rows; it gives once, few, many or a size class.

D gene	V gene	J gene	clone size	CDR3 DNA	CDR3 protein
TRBD1	TRBV6-1	TRBJ2-4	many	TGTGCCAGCAGTGAAGCCGGGACAGGGGGCAAAAACATTCAGTACTTC	CASSEAGTGGKNIQYF
TRBD1	TRBV28	TRBJ1-1	-	TGTGCCAGCACCACTTTTGGACAGGGAAACACTGAAGCTTTCTTT	CASTTFGQGNTEAFF
-	TRBV4-1	TRBJ1-1	-	TGCGCCAGCAGCCAAGATCCCTCGCGGCGGGGTAACACTGAAGCTTTCTTT	CASSQDPSRRGNTEAFF
-	TRBV7-9	TRBJ1-3	-	TGTGCCAGCAGCCTCTTAGGGAGACTCTCTGGAAACACCATATATTTT	CASSLLGRLSGNTIYF
TRBD1	TRBV29-1	TRBJ1-3	-	TGCAGCGTGCTAACAGGGGACTCTGGAAACACCATATATTTT	CSVLTGDSGNTIYF
-	TRBV29-1	TRBJ1-2	-	TGCAGCGTCTTTGGCCTAAGGGGCTATGGCTACACCTTC	CSVFGLRGYGYTF
-	TRBV4-3	TRBJ2-2	-	TGCGCCAGCAGCCAAGAATCACAGATGAACACCGGGGAGCTGTTTTTT	CASSQESQMNTGELFF
-	TRBV5-6	TRBJ1-4	-	TGTGCCAGCAGCCCTGGGGCCGCAACTAATGAAAAACTGTTTTTT	CASSPGAATNEKLFF
TRBD1	TRBV3-1/TRBV3-2	TRBJ1-4	once	TGTGCCAGCAGCCAAGGACAGGGGGTTTGGGAAGTTGAAAAACTGTTTTTT	CASSQGQGVWEVEKLFF
TRBD1	TRBV5-6	TRBJ1-6	-	TGTGCCAGCACCGCAGGGGGCTACAATTCACCCCTCCACTTT	CASTAGGYNSPLHF
-	TRBV5-4	TRBJ1-2	-	TGTGCCAGCAGCTTGGACAAGTTCAATGGCTACACCTTC	CASSLDKFNGYTF
TRBD2	TRBV11-2	TRBJ2-7	-	TGTGCCAGCAGCTTAGTCCCACCGTCTAGCGGGAAAGCCGAGCAGTACTTC	CASSLVPPSSGKAEQYF
TRBD1	TRBV19	TRBJ2-2	-	TGTGCCAGTAGTAAGAGCGGACAGGGTGCAATCACCGGGGAGCTGTTTTTT	CASSKSGQGAITGELFF
TRBD2	TRBV7-3	TRBJ2-7	-	TGTGCCAGCAGCTTAGGTACTAGCGGGCGCTACGAGCAGTACTTC	CASSLGTSGRYEQYF
TRBD1	TRBV4-1	TRBJ1-1	-	TGCGCCAGCAGCCAAGAAGGGGGCGCGTCCACTGAAGCTTTCTTT	CASSQEGGASTEAFF
TRBD1	TRBV28	TRBJ2-7	-	TGTGCCAGCAGTTTTACAGGGGGGAACTACGAGCAGTACTTC	CASSFTGGNYEQYF
TRBD1	TRBV6-1	TRBJ2-7	once	TGTGCCAGCAGTGTAGGGACAGGGGGCCGGGGCTACGAGCAGTACTTC	CASSVGTGGRGYEQYF
-	TRBV4-1	TRBJ2-7	-	TGCGCCAGCAGCCAACCCACAGAAACCTACGAGCAGTACTTC	CASSQPTETYEQYF
TRBD2	TRBV27	TRBJ2-1	-	TGTGCCAGCAGTTTGGCGATTACTAGCGGGAGGACCCACTACAATGAGCAGTTCTTC	CASSLAITSGRTHYNEQFF
-	TRBV5-8	TRBJ1-5	-	TGTGCCAGCAGCTCACAGGGTTTTTTTGTTGAGCCCCAGCATTTT	CASSSQGFFVEPQHF
-	TRBV5-1	TRBJ2-7	-	TGCGCCAGCAGCTTGGCCGAGGTGGACGAGCAGTACTTC	CASSLAEVDEQYF
-	TRBV19	TRBJ1-1	-	TGTGCCAGTACCCGAGAGTGGAACACTGAAGCTTTCTTT	CASTREWNTEAFF
-	TRBV3-1/TRBV3-2	TRBJ1-2	-	TGTGCCAGCAGCCAAGGTGGACAGAACTATGGCTACACCTTC	CASSQGGQNYGYTF
-	TRBV5-4	TRBJ2-3	-	TGTGCCAGCAGCTTGCTTTACTCGGGAGAAGATACGCAGTATTTT	CASSLLYSGEDTQYF
TRBD2	TRBV18	TRBJ2-5	-	TGTGCCAGCTCACCCCCCAGAGAGCGGGACTCGGAGACCCAGTACTTC	CASSPPRERDSETQYF
-	TRBV6-5	TRBJ2-2	-	TGTGCCAGCAGCCCCCGGGACACCCTCGGGGAGCTGTTTTTT	CASSPRDTLGELFF
-	TRBV13	TRBJ2-1	-	TGTGCCAGCAGCTTAAGTCCAGGAGAGCAGTTCTTC	CASSLSPGEQFF
TRBD2	TRBV7-9	TRBJ2-3	-	TGTGCCAGCAGCTATCCGGAACTAGCGGCCACAGATACGCAGTATTTT	CASSYPELAATDTQYF
-	TRBV9	TRBJ2-5	-	TGTGCCAGCAGCGTAGGGACTAACCAAGAGACCCAGTACTTC	CASSVGTNQETQYF
-	TRBV3-1/TRBV3-2	TRBJ1-1	-	TGTGCCAGCAGCCACCCAGGGCCGAACACTGAAGCTTTCTTT	CASSHPGPNTEAFF
TRBD2	TRBV27	TRBJ2-2	-	TGTGCCAGCAGTTCGCCGACTAGCTTCGCCGGGGAGCTGTTTTTT	CASSSPTSFAGELFF
-	TRBV5-1	TRBJ2-2	-	TGCGCCAGCAGCGCCTACAGGGCGACAACCGGGGAGCTGTTTTTT	CASSAYRATTGELFF
-	TRBV27	TRBJ1-5	-	TGTGCCAGCAGTTTTAGTGTGCCACGCTATCAGCCCCAGCATTTT	CASSFSVPRYQPQHF
TRBD2	TRBV10-3	TRBJ2-3	-	TGTGCCATCAGTCATGGGACTAGCGGGATTATGCCTCTTACAGATACGCAGTATTTT	CAISHGTSGIMPLTDTQYF
-	TRBV7-8	TRBJ2-7	-	TGTGCCAGCAGCTATGGACAGTTCGAGCAGTACTTC	CASSYGQFEQYF
-	TRBV10-1	TRBJ2-2	once	TGCGCCAGCAGTGAGAAACAGGGTTCCGGGGAGCTGTTTTTT	CASSEKQGSGELFF
TRBD2	TRBV11-2	TRBJ2-1	-	TGTGCCAGCAGCTTGGAGCGGGAGGGGTACAATGAGCAGTTCTTC	CASSLEREGYNEQFF
TRBD1	TRBV7-8	TRBJ2-3	few	TGTGCCAGCAGCCTCGGACAGGGGGTGGCCACAGATACGCAGTATTTT	CASSLGQGVATDTQYF
-	TRBV5-4	TRBJ2-3	-	TGTGCCAGCAGCGTAGGAGGGGCCTTGCAGTATTTT	CASSVGGALQYF
-	TRBV9	TRBJ1-2	-	TGTGCCAGCAGCGTAGGACAGTACGACTATGGCTACACCTTC	CASSVGQYDYGYTF
-	TRBV27	TRBJ1-1	-	TGTGCCAGCAGTCACCTTGGGGGGGACACTGAAGCTTTCTTT	CASSHLGGDTEAFF
TRBD2	TRBV5-1	TRBJ2-5	-	TGCGCCAGCAGCTCCGAGACTAGCGGAGAGACCCAGTACTTC	CASSSETSGETQYF
TRBD2	TRBV5-4	TRBJ2-1	once	TGTGCCAGCAGCTTAGCGGGGGGAGTATACAATGAGCAGTTCTTC	CASSLAGGVYNEQFF
TRBD1	TRBV14	TRBJ2-3	-	TGTGCCAGCAGCCAAGATCCAGGGGGCTTTTCAGATACGCAGTATTTT	CASSQDPGGFSDTQYF
-	TRBV29-1	TRBJ2-2	-	TGCAGCGTCTCCGAGGACACCGGGGAGCTGTTTTTT	CSVSEDTGELFF
TRBD2	TRBV25-1	TRBJ2-7	-	TGTGCCAGCAGTGAAAACAGGGGATTCCGCGGGAGGGCCCACGAGCAGTACTTC	CASSENRGFRGRAHEQYF
TRBD1	TRBV5-1	TRBJ1-2	-	TGCGCCAGCAGCGCCGGACAGGAAGTCTATGGCTACACCTTC	CASSAGQEVYGYTF
TRBD1	TRBV6-2/TRBV6-3	TRBJ1-5	once	TGTGCCAGCAGTTTTTCCGGGACAGGGGTCAGCAATCAGCCCCAGCATTTT	CASSFSGTGVSNQPQHF
-	TRBV2	TRBJ2-7	-	TGTGCCAGCAGGGACGGACTCTCCTACGAGCAGTACTTC	CASRDGLSYEQYF
TRBD2	TRBV14	TRBJ2-1	-	TGTGCCAGCACATCAATACCGGGGACGCCAGGAGGGGCTAGCGGGAGGAATGAGCAGTTCTTC	CASTSIPGTPGGASGRNEQFF
TRBD1	TRBV19	TRBJ2-7	-	TGTGCCAGTAGTCGAACGGGACAGGGGTCAAATCACCCCTACGAGCAGTACTTC	CASSRTGQGSNHPYEQYF